This T cell receptor (beta chain) was identified in a study of blood T cell repertoires in COVID-19 (dated by TCRdb to the early 2020s). Concerning the study at large: The collaborator samples originated in the United States, Italy and Spain and spanned the acute and convalescent phases of COVID-19. The material from the prospective study consisted of cDNA or gDNA derived from T cells, B-cell-depleted T cells, or PBMCs. Subjects who had been exposed to COVID-19, were actively infected with it, or had recovered from it provided the deeply sampled blood TCRbeta repertoires that made up the dataset. The repertoires were released in a freely available public database meant as a resource for research on the immune response to SARS-CoV-2. Samples came from the ongoing ImmuneRACE study (first 160 participants) plus 1,254 subjects from 6 global collaborators. Sample metadata almost always included a de-identified subject ID, COVID-19 status, age in years and sex. Where HLA class I and class II types were available, the types were taken from metadata supplied by the sample provider, not from assay-based typing.

Worth noting for this clone: The antigen this receptor binds is unknown. One base away there is no much larger clone; base qualities are not given.

The collaborating institutions used their own protocols to collect whole blood in K2EDTA tubes. For TCRbeta analysis, collaborators shipped samples as frozen whole blood, isolated PBMCs, or DNA extracted from either of those sample types. TCRbeta CDR3 regions were amplified from genomic DNA using the immunoSEQ Assay, a bias-controlled multiplex PCR. The paper's data handling went like this. Nucleated cell counts per sample were estimated from amplification of reference gene primers within the assay. Sequence reads were collapsed and filtered to measure the absolute abundance of every unique TCRbeta CDR3 rearrangement. Productive Simpson clonality was computed per sample as the square root of Simpson's diversity index over productive rearrangements. TCRdb's version of the immuneACCESS table is confined to in-frame rearrangements and falls short of the full clone set. An unresolved V gene accounts for under half of the shortfall where checked; the remainder is of unknown origin. V, J and clone size were drawn from that table, and D and trimming were deduced from the DNA. Within this sample are a few hundred thousand clones, with 80% to 90% of them counted one time only. The ten largest clones add up to 8.5% to 12% of the sample.

The research as a whole found: Clinical and demographic metadata were provided uncurated, with the amount varying by source and participant.

The CDR3 covers 13 residues, taking in both the cysteine and the phenylalanine. The sequence is cut down to CDR3 DNA, 39 bases in frame from base 1. CDR1 and CDR2 are read off the germline V gene as MRHNA and SNTAGT. V and J are truncated by 5 bases and 5 bases respectively, leaving an intervening sequence of 10 bases. This clonotype originated in an elderly woman with acute or convalescent COVID-19. The V gene is TRBV6-4 and the J gene is TRBJ1-5; TRBD1 is a weak D gene call, 5 bases matching. The sequenced sample consisted of peripheral blood. CDR3 loop: CASSPTAYQPQHF. The sequenced DNA: TGTGCCAGCAGTCCGACAGCTTATCAGCCCCAGCATTTT.